These 15 T cell receptor beta chains came from one sample sequenced in a study of T-cell memory formation after mild COVID-19. MiXCR was run by TCRdb on the 5' RACE reads, yielding one entry per CDR3 protein. This table holds about 470,000 distinct CDR3 sequences, roughly 18% found once. Sample: PBMCs or a T cell subset sorted from them (not recorded which). The receptors stem from an adult woman who had mild COVID-19 (a few samples of this study predate the infection). Cell type and time point are not known.

Written as DNA, the CDR3 is TGTGCCAGCAGCTCCCTGGGGGAGGCTTTCTTT. Its translation is CASSSLGEAFF. The rearrangement links TRBV7-9 to TRBJ1-1, with D possibly being TRBD1 (5 bases). The CDR3 loop spans 11 amino acids. Between the trimmed V and J ends, which lost 4 bases and 11 bases, there was a span of 11 bases. Germline-derived CDR1 and CDR2 are SEHNR and FQNEAQ (reference sequence).

The CDR3 reads CSVAPTSGGPDTQYF. CDR3 in DNA: TGCAGCGTTGCCCCGACTAGCGGGGGCCCGGATACGCAGTATTTT. This rearrangement joins TRBV29-1 to TRBJ2-3, with 12 nucleotides matching TRBD2. The germline V gene encodes CDR1 SQVTM and CDR2 ANQGSEA. This CDR3 has 15 residues. J lost 6 bases, V lost 4 bases, and 8 bases had no gene match.

This sequence joins TRBV19 and TRBJ1-1; D remains ambiguous. Germline-derived CDR1 and CDR2 are LNHDA and SQIVND (reference sequence). V was cut by 3 bases and J by 5 bases, with 10 bases left in between. CDR3 length: 13 amino acids. The CDR3 region has the DNA TGTGCCAGTAGTATGGCAAGTAAGACTGAAGCTTTCTTT. Translation: CASSMASKTEAFF.

This clonotype was detected a few times. The gene calls are TRBV7-2 and TRBJ1-1; D possibly corresponds to TRBD1 (5 bases). CDR1 and CDR2 (germline): SGHTA, FQGNSA. The CDR3 runs 14 residues. V lost 5 bases and J lost 2, with 12 bases in between. The chain's CDR3 is CASSHGTANTEAFF. The CDR3 DNA reads TGTGCCAGCAGCCATGGGACGGCCAACACTGAAGCTTTCTTT. Full variable domain (missing parts from reference TRBV7-2 and TRBJ1-1): GAGVSQSPSNKVTEKGKDVELRCDPISGHTALYWYRQSLGQGLEFLIYFQGNSAPDKSGLPSDRFSAERTGGSVSTLTIQRTQQEDSAVYLCASSHGTANTEAFFGQGTRLTVV.

This clonotype was picked up many times. The chain links TRBV5-5 to TRBJ2-7; D unclear. Germline V lookup: CDR1 SGHKS, CDR2 YYEKEE (reference sequence). The V gene lost 4 bases and the J gene lost 1 base, with 6 bases spanning the gap. The CDR3 sequence is 12 residues long. The CDR3 loop is CASSGGSYEQYF. Written as DNA, the CDR3 is TGTGCCAGCAGCGGCGGTTCCTACGAGCAGTACTTC. Filled out from reference TRBV5-5 and TRBJ2-7, the complete variable domain reads DAGVTQSPTHLIKTRGQQVTLRCSPISGHKSVSWYQQVLGQGPQFIFQYYEKEERGRGNFPDRFSARQFPNYSSELNVNALLLGDSALYLCASSGGSYEQYFGPGTRLTVT.

This clonotype was observed many times. The V and J genes are TRBV6-5 and TRBJ2-5; the match to TRBD2 covers 12 bases. V shed 0 bases and J 4 bases; nucleotides not matched to a gene: 0. Germline V gene data show CDR1 as MNHEY and CDR2 as SVGAGI. The CDR3 is 15 residues long. CDR3 nucleotide sequence: TGTGCCAGCAGTTACTCGGGACTAGCGGGAGAGACCCAGTACTTC. This translates into CASSYSGLAGETQYF.

This rearrangement joins TRBV9 to TRBJ1-2; 7 nucleotides match TRBD1. CDR3 size: 14 residues. Germline loops: CDR1 SGDLS, CDR2 YYNGEE. V trimming: 1 base; J trimming: 5 bases; junction bases outside the gene matches: 5. The CDR3: CASSVLGTAYGYTF. The CDR3 coding sequence is TGTGCCAGCAGCGTACTCGGGACAGCTTATGGCTACACCTTC.

This clonotype occurred a few times. This chain joins TRBV6-2 or TRBV6-3 and TRBJ2-7, with 8 positions matching TRBD2. The V segment lost 8 bases and the J segment 2 bases; nucleotides outside the gene matches: 8. CDR3 length equals 14 residues. CDR1 and CDR2 from the germline V gene are MNHEY and SVGEGT. The CDR3 DNA is TGTGCCAGCGGATTTAGCGGGAATACCTACGAGCAGTACTTC. This codes for CASGFSGNTYEQYF.

This clonotype was found a few times. The V call is TRBV7-9, the J call TRBJ1-2, with TRBD1 matching 9 bases. The CDR3 totals 19 residues. V trimming: 1 base; J trimming: 5 bases; junction bases outside the gene matches: 17. Germline V gene data show CDR1 as SEHNR and CDR2 as FQNEAQ (reference sequence). The CDR3 DNA is TGTGCCAGCAGCTTAGAAAGAGTCAAAAGACAGGGGGAAATGTATGGCTACACCTTC. This encodes CASSLERVKRQGEMYGYTF.

This clonotype was seen a few times. This rearrangement joins TRBV6-6 to TRBJ2-4; TRBD1 matches at 8 bases. CDR1 is MNHNY, CDR2 SVGAGI, per germline (reference sequence). With 6 bases clipped from V and 0 bases from J, the junction kept 10 bases outside the gene matches. This CDR3 contains 17 residues. The CDR3 region is CASRDREGGIAKNIQYF. DNA of the CDR3: TGTGCCAGCAGGGACAGGGAAGGGGGAATAGCCAAAAACATTCAGTACTTC.

This clonotype came up a few times. The rearrangement links TRBV3-1 to TRBJ2-5; TRBD2 matches at 8 bases. The CDR3 is 13 amino acids. After removal of 3 bases from V and 5 bases from J, the junction contained 2 bases not matched to a gene. CDR1 and CDR2 from the germline V gene are LGHDT and YNNKEL (reference sequence). The CDR3 bases are TGTGCCAGCAGCCACGCTAGCGGGGAGACCCAGTACTTC. Protein: CASSHASGETQYF.

This clonotype appeared a few times. This chain's CDR3 is CASSNPHGTGKSANTGELFF. CDR3 coding DNA: TGTGCCAGCAGCAATCCCCACGGGACAGGAAAGTCCGCGAACACCGGGGAGCTGTTTTTT. The rearrangement links TRBV21-1 to TRBJ2-2; the tabulated D call, TRBD1, remains unverified against the DNA. TRBV21-1 is a pseudogene segment. The CDR3 has 20 amino acids.

J is TRBJ2-5 and V is TRBV5-1; a possible D gene is TRBD1 (6 bases). This CDR3 comprises 16 residues. The germline V and J ends were trimmed by 0 bases and 4 bases, with 16 bases remaining between them. Per the germline V gene, CDR1 is SGHRS and CDR2 is YFSETQ. This CDR3 is CASSLDGTSAAETQYF. The CDR3 nucleotides are TGCGCCAGCAGCTTGGACGGGACATCGGCGGCAGAGACCCAGTACTTC.

This clonotype has a handful of counts. V is TRBV5-4 and J is TRBJ2-3, with TRBD1 matching 8 bases. From germline, CDR1 is SGHNT and CDR2 YYREEE (reference sequence). CDR3 size: 16 residues. Trimming cost V 3 bases and J 2 bases; bases outside gene matches: 8. This chain's CDR3 is CASSSSGTGLTDTQYF. CDR3 bases: TGTGCCAGCAGCTCATCCGGGACAGGTCTCACAGATACGCAGTATTTT. The full variable domain, rest sourced from reference TRBV5-4 and TRBJ2-3, is ETGVTQSPTHLIKTRGQQVTLRCSSQSGHNTVSWYQQALGQGPQFIFQYYREEENGRGNFPPRFSGLQFPNYSSELNVNALELDDSALYLCASSSSGTGLTDTQYFGPGTRLTVL.

The sample holds a few counts of this clonotype. J is TRBJ1-5 and V is TRBV7-2; D call uncertain. V lost 6 bases, J lost 9 bases, and 18 bases lay in between. Germline lookup yields CDR1 SGHTA and CDR2 FQGNSA. The CDR3 spans 14 residues. CDR3 coding DNA: TGTGCCAGCAGAACAGACTCACTCGTTGGGCCCCAGCATTTT. Its protein product is CASRTDSLVGPQHF.